This T cell receptor (beta chain) was found in a study of blood T cell repertoires in COVID-19. Study-wide context: The study drew acute and convalescent COVID-19 samples from the United States, Italy and Spain. PBMCs, B-cell-depleted T cells, or T cells provided the cDNA or gDNA that made up the material.

With V trimmed by 5 bases and J by 9 bases, 8 bases remained unmatched. CDR3 length: 15 amino acids. Germline assignment: CDR1 MNHNY and CDR2 SVGAGI (reference sequence). Source study methods: Amplification with reference gene primers provided the estimates of nucleated cell counts. Clones were sequenced by immunoSEQ multiplex PCR, and TCRdb holds only the in-frame ones, with some missing. For V, J and clone size, that table is used; D and trimming come from the DNA. The table shows about 80,000 clones, with roughly nine tenths occurring only once. Sequenced material: peripheral blood. The chain carries TRBV6-6 and TRBJ2-1, with TRBD2 identical over 12 bases. The receptor was isolated from a man under 40 with acute or convalescent COVID-19. This chain's CDR3 is CASSHEGLAGSEQFF. DNA of the CDR3: TGTGCCAGCAGTCACGAGGGACTAGCGGGTAGTGAGCAGTTCTTC.